This T cell receptor beta chain was documented in a study of blood T cell repertoires in COVID-19. As for the study in general: PBMCs, B-cell-depleted T cells, or T cells were the source of the cDNA or gDNA that made up the material.

In the original processing: For nucleated cells, counts were estimated from reference gene primer amplification. Sequencing was performed with immunoSEQ multiplex PCR; in TCRdb, only in-frame clones are kept and a portion is missing. V and J calls and clone size are copied from that table; D and trimming were computed from the DNA. The table includes about 180,000 clones, roughly 87% detected once. Categorization into cohorts depended on clinical history that participants reported. The V segment lost 2 bases and the J segment 4 bases; nucleotides outside the gene matches: 2. CDR3 length equals 13 residues. Per the germline V gene, CDR1 is SGHNT and CDR2 is YYREEE (reference sequence).

The sequenced sample was PBMCs or T cells enriched from blood (not recorded which). The chain is built from TRBV5-4 and TRBJ2-5, with 7 positions matching TRBD1. This receptor was identified in a woman between 40 and 50 years old with acute COVID-19. Here the CDR3 reads CASSLQGTETQYF. CDR3 sequence (DNA): TGTGCCAGCAGCTTACAGGGGACAGAGACCCAGTACTTC.